Below, 27 T cell receptor beta chains from the same sample are listed, as sequenced in a study of T cell responses to AZD1222 COVID-19 vaccine (dated by TCRdb to the early 2020s). This specimen's time point label, per the study, means: about 28 days (+/-7) after the second vaccine dose. The sample's treatment or condition label, decoded: meningococcal conjugate vaccine given as trial control. Library generation was performed with the immunoSEQ multiplex PCR assay. Held by TCRdb, this immuneACCESS table contains in-frame sequences only and omits some clones. Under half of the omission traces to an unresolved V gene where checked; the cause of the rest is unknown. This sample gives about 75,000 clones in total; approximately 90% of them show up just once. The ten most abundant clones make up more than 8% of the sample. The sequencing used peripheral blood, collected 28 days after the second dose of the MenACWY control vaccine. The receptors shown here come from an adult who received the MenACWY meningococcal vaccine as a control.

This clone appeared a single time. In DNA, the CDR3 is TGTGCCAGCAACCTCGGGACAGGGATCTATGGCTACACCTTC. Its translation: CASNLGTGIYGYTF. This chain connects TRBV7-9 to TRBJ1-2; 9 bases are a match to TRBD1. V gave up 7 bases and J gave up 4 bases; unmatched junction bases: 7. This CDR3 region has 14 residues. Looked up from germline, CDR1 is SEHNR and CDR2 is FQNEAQ (reference sequence).

The table lists this clone with a count of one. This sequence joins TRBV7-9 and TRBJ1-5; D not resolved. V lost 5 bases and J lost 7, with 12 bases in between. Per the germline V gene, CDR1 is SEHNR and CDR2 is FQNEAQ (reference sequence). This CDR3 is 13 amino acids long. Here the CDR3 reads CASSPYLGQPQHF. CDR3 nucleotide sequence: TGTGCCAGCAGCCCCTACCTCGGACAGCCCCAGCATTTT. Complete variable domain (other parts from reference TRBV7-9 and TRBJ1-5): DTGVSQNPRHKITKRGQNVTFRCDPISEHNRLYWYRQTLGQGPEFLTYFQNEAQLEKSRLLSDRFSAERPKGSFSTLEIQRTEQGDSAMYLCASSPYLGQPQHFGDGTRLSIL.

This sequence joins TRBV29-1 and TRBJ1-1, with 7 positions matching TRBD1. The germline CDR1 and CDR2 sequences are SQVTM and ANQGSEA. The CDR3 has 13 amino acids. CDR3 nucleotide sequence: TGCACCATAATAAGGACAGGGAACACTGAAGCTTTCTTT. Its translation is CTIIRTGNTEAFF.

This clone has just one count. V usage is TRBV19 and J usage is TRBJ1-6; the D gene is possibly TRBD1 (5 bases). The CDR3 is 16 amino acids. Germline CDR1 LNHDA, CDR2 SQIVND (reference sequence). The germline V and J ends were trimmed by 4 bases and 5 bases, with 15 bases remaining between them. CDR3 region: CASSTIGGSDNSPLHF. The CDR3 nucleotides are TGTGCCAGTAGTACGATCGGGGGTTCGGATAATTCACCCCTCCACTTT.

The chain uses TRBV18 and TRBJ1-3; 8 nucleotides align to TRBD1. CDR1 and CDR2 from the germline V gene are KGHSH and LQKENI. V gave up 3 bases and J gave up 0 bases; unmatched junction bases: 4. The CDR3 consists of 16 residues. The CDR3 spells CASSPGQADSGNTIYF. The CDR3 DNA sequence: TGTGCCAGCTCACCGGGACAGGCCGACTCTGGAAACACCATATATTTT. The full variable domain, with the rest looked up from reference TRBV18 and TRBJ1-3, is NAGVMQNPRHLVRRRGQEARLRCSPMKGHSHVYWYRQLPEEGLKFMVYLQKENIIDESGMPKERFSAEFPKEGPSILRIQQVVRGDSAAYFCASSPGQADSGNTIYFGEGSWLTVV.

With respect to this clone: Other DNA sequences in the same sample also yield this CDR3. CDR3 nucleotides: TGTGCCAGTAGTATAGATCATCGGGGTCAGCCCCAGCATTTT. Translation gives CASSIDHRGQPQHF. The gene calls are TRBV19 and TRBJ1-5, with no clear D. The CDR3 covers 14 residues. Germline V gene data show CDR1 as LNHDA and CDR2 as SQIVND (reference sequence). V was trimmed by 0 bases and J by 6 bases, leaving 9 bases between them.

The chain carries TRBV7-2 and TRBJ1-1; the D gene is possibly TRBD1 (6 bases). The V end lost 0 bases, the J end lost 4 bases, and 12 bases lay between the germline ends. The CDR3 has 15 amino acids. CDR1 is SGHTA, CDR2 FQGNSA, per germline. CDR3 protein: CASSLAGGAVTEAFF. DNA for the CDR3: TGTGCCAGCAGCTTAGCGGGGGGGGCGGTCACTGAAGCTTTCTTT. Combining the CDR3 with reference TRBV7-2 and TRBJ1-1 gives the whole variable domain GAGVSQSPSNKVTEKGKDVELRCDPISGHTALYWYRQSLGQGLEFLIYFQGNSAPDKSGLPSDRFSAERTGGSVSTLTIQRTQQEDSAVYLCASSLAGGAVTEAFFGQGTRLTVV.

Comment on this clone: An end of the junction differs from the germline gene, which may be a read error. This rearrangement joins TRBV6-1 to TRBJ1-5, with D possibly matching TRBD1 (5 bases). CDR1 and CDR2 (germline): MNHNS, SASEGT. The CDR3 length is 13 residues. The chain's CDR3 is CASSEDRNQPQHF. The CDR3 region has the DNA TGTGCCAGCAGCGAAGACAGAAATCAGCCCCAGCATTTT.

This chain connects TRBV4-1 to TRBJ1-2; TRBD1 is a possible D gene (6 bases). CDR3 length: 16 residues. Germline CDR1 is MGHRA and CDR2 is YSYEKL. Trimming left V 0 bases short and J 4 bases short, with 15 bases between. The CDR3 here is CASSQDGGARGYGYTF. The CDR3 nucleotides read TGCGCCAGCAGCCAAGATGGGGGGGCCAGGGGCTATGGCTACACCTTC.

The J gene is TRBJ1-1, the V gene TRBV12-5, with 10 bases lining up with TRBD1. The V gene's germline CDR1 is LGHNT and CDR2 FRNRAP. V gave up 0 bases and J gave up 4 bases; unmatched junction bases: 5. This CDR3 is 16 amino acids long. This chain's CDR3 is CASGLVVRQGATEAFF. DNA of the CDR3: TGTGCTAGTGGTTTGGTAGTAAGACAGGGGGCCACTGAAGCTTTCTTT.

The rearrangement joins TRBV7-9 to TRBJ2-2; 8 positions match TRBD1. Germline CDR1 and CDR2: SEHNR and FQNEAQ (reference sequence). J gave up 0 bases and V 10 bases, and 10 bases lay outside the gene matches. CDR3 size: 16 residues. Here the CDR3 reads CAIPRMGQANTGELFF. The DNA of the CDR3 is TGTGCCATCCCTAGAATGGGACAGGCGAACACCGGGGAGCTGTTTTTT.

The chain uses TRBV5-1 and TRBJ1-2; maybe TRBD1 (5 bases). Germline CDR1 SGHRS, CDR2 YFSETQ. Trimming took 2 bases from V and 6 from J, leaving 11 bases between them. CDR3 length equals 13 residues. DNA of the CDR3: TGCGCCAGCAGCTTAGGGACCGGGAATGGCTACACCTTC. Encoded protein: CASSLGTGNGYTF.

The chain combines TRBV11-3 with TRBJ1-1; D possibly corresponds to TRBD1 (6 bases). This CDR3 spans 14 amino acids. The V and J ends lost 2 bases and 1 base respectively, with 8 bases between them. Germline lookup yields CDR1 SGHNT and CDR2 YENEEA. The CDR3 loop reads CASSLSGQNTEAFF. Here the CDR3 DNA reads TGTGCCAGCAGCTTATCGGGACAGAACACTGAAGCTTTCTTT.

The CDR3 reads CASSAGPDRTDTQYF. The CDR3 nucleotides read TGTGCCAGCAGCGCGGGACCAGATCGCACAGATACGCAGTATTTT. The chain combines TRBV9 with TRBJ2-3; D could derive from TRBD1 or TRBD2 (5 bases each). CDR1 is SGDLS and CDR2 is YYNGEE in the germline V gene. Trimming cost V 3 bases and J 1 base, with 12 bases left between them. The CDR3 is made up of 15 amino acids.

The count of this clone is one. The rearrangement uses TRBV7-8 and TRBJ2-3; TRBD2 matches at 13 bases. Losses at the gene ends were 5 bases for V and 0 bases for J; bases not matched to a gene: 14. The CDR3 runs 20 residues. The germline V gene encodes CDR1 SGHVS and CDR2 FQNEAQ. CDR3 DNA: TGTGCCAGCAGCGGACTAATGCTACTAGCGGGGGGGCCTAGCACAGATACGCAGTATTTT. Translating it yields CASSGLMLLAGGPSTDTQYF.

V and J are TRBV6-5 and TRBJ1-1; D gene ambiguous. Trimming shortened V by 6 bases and J by 0 bases, and 8 bases separated the two germline ends. CDR3 size: 13 residues. CDR1 and CDR2 from the germline V gene are MNHEY and SVGAGI. In nucleotides, the CDR3 is TGTGCCAGCAGGGATTTTTTGAACACTGAAGCTTTCTTT. Translated: CASRDFLNTEAFF.

The rearrangement uses TRBV5-6 and TRBJ1-6, with 9 positions matching TRBD1. CDR1 and CDR2 (germline): SGHDT, YYEEEE. This CDR3 spans 14 amino acids. After removal of 5 bases from V and 5 bases from J, the junction contained 2 bases not matched to a gene. The CDR3 DNA sequence: TGTGCCAGCAGTGGGACAGGGAATAATTCACCCCTCCACTTT. It codes for CASSGTGNNSPLHF.

The chain is built from TRBV19 and TRBJ1-5; D call uncertain. CDR3 length: 15 residues. Trimming took off 3 bases at V and 3 bases at J, with 12 bases between the two ends. The germline gives CDR1 LNHDA, CDR2 SQIVND (reference sequence). The DNA for the CDR3 is TGTGCCAGTAGTATCGTCCGGAAATCCAATCAGCCCCAGCATTTT. Its translation is CASSIVRKSNQPQHF.

J is TRBJ1-5 and V is TRBV9; D gene ambiguous. CDR3 length: 15 residues. CDR1 SGDLS and CDR2 YYNGEE come from the germline V gene. Deletions cut 4 bases from V and 2 bases from J, with 13 bases between. This chain's CDR3 is CASSPGGSGNQPQHF. DNA for the CDR3: TGTGCCAGCAGCCCCGGTGGGAGCGGCAATCAGCCCCAGCATTTT.

The chain employs TRBV7-2 and TRBJ2-1, with 10 bases lining up with TRBD2. This CDR3 region has 16 residues. Looked up from germline, CDR1 is SGHTA and CDR2 is FQGNSA. With 5 bases clipped from V and 7 bases from J, the junction kept 11 bases outside the gene matches. For the CDR3, the DNA is TGTGCCAGCAGCCAGAGGAGCGGGGGGGCGTGGAATGAGCAGTTCTTC. It codes for CASSQRSGGAWNEQFF.

The J gene is TRBJ1-2, the V gene TRBV6-2 or TRBV6-3; D is undetermined. Germline V gene lookup returns CDR1 MNHEY and CDR2 SVGEGT. V gave up 5 bases and J gave up 4 bases, with 8 bases separating them. CDR3 length: 12 amino acids. The DNA of the CDR3 is TGTGCCAGCAGTGAGGAGGCCTATGGCTACACCTTC. Amino acids: CASSEEAYGYTF.

J is TRBJ1-1 and V is TRBV28, with D possibly matching TRBD1 (5 bases). Germline V gives CDR1 MDHEN, CDR2 SYDVKM. The CDR3 has 15 amino acids. The ends were cut back, 2 bases at V and 4 bases at J, with 14 bases in the middle. The CDR3 DNA reads as TGTGCCAGCAGTTTAGGGTTAGGGGTGGGCACTGAAGCTTTCTTT. This translates into CASSLGLGVGTEAFF.

The rearrangement uses TRBV6-6 and TRBJ1-1; the D is unclear. CDR3 size: 12 residues. Deletions cut 6 bases from V and 2 bases from J, with 7 bases between. Germline lookup yields CDR1 MNHNY and CDR2 SVGAGI (reference sequence). In DNA form, the CDR3 reads TGTGCCAGCAGGTACCGAAACACTGAAGCTTTCTTT. Its translation is CASRYRNTEAFF.

CDR3 sequence reads: CASSTATQGQAQPQHF. The CDR3 region has the DNA TGTGCCAGTAGCACCGCGACCCAGGGCCAGGCTCAGCCCCAGCATTTT. This rearrangement joins TRBV19 to TRBJ1-5; D may be TRBD1 (5 bases). Trimming stripped 6 bases from V and 6 bases from J, with 21 bases between. The CDR3 loop spans 16 amino acids. The germline V gene encodes CDR1 LNHDA and CDR2 SQIVND (reference sequence).

The chain is built from TRBV3-1 (or the pseudogene TRBV3-2) and TRBJ2-3; TRBD2 agrees at 7 bases. The CDR3 spans 15 residues. Germline values: CDR1 LGHDT, CDR2 YNNKEL (reference sequence). V lost 4 bases to trimming and J lost 1 base; unmatched junction nucleotides: 5. Written as DNA, the CDR3 is TGTGCCAGCAGCCCCCGGGGGGATGGCACAGATACGCAGTATTTT. It encodes CASSPRGDGTDTQYF.

The chain is built from TRBV7-2 and TRBJ2-2, with D maybe TRBD2 (6 bases). Germline CDR1 is SGHTA and CDR2 is FQGNSA. The CDR3 extends over 15 amino acids. Trimming stripped 4 bases from V and 6 bases from J, with 15 bases between. CDR3: CASSSLAREAGELFF. The CDR3 DNA reads TGTGCCAGCAGCTCCCTGGCCAGGGAGGCCGGGGAGCTGTTTTTT.

The rearrangement joins TRBV6-5 to TRBJ2-4, with D tentatively TRBD1 (6 bases). Germline CDR1 and CDR2: MNHEY and SVGAGI. The V end lost 10 bases, the J end lost 4 bases, and 20 bases lay between the germline ends. The CDR3 spans 15 residues. The CDR3 loop reads CATGPSRGSKNIQYF. CDR3 nucleotide sequence: TGTGCCACGGGCCCGTCAAGGGGGAGTAAAAACATTCAGTACTTC.